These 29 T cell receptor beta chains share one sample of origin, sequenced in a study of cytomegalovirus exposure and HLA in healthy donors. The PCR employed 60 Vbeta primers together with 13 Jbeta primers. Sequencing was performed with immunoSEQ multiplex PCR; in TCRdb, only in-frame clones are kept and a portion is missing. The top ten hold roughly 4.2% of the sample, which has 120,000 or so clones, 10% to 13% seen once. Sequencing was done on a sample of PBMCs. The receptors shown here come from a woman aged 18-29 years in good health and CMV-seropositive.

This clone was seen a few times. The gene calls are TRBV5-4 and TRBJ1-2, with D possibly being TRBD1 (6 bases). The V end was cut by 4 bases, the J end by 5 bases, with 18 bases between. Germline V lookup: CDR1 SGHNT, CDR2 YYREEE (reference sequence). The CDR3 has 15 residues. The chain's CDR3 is CASSRDTQGLYGYTF. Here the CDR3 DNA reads TGTGCCAGCAGCCGCGACACTCAGGGGCTATATGGCTACACCTTC.

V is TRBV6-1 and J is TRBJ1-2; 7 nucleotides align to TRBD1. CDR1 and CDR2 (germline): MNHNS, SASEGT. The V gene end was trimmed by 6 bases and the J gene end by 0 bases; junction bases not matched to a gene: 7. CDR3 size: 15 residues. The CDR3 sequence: CASREGTAANYGYTF. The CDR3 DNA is TGTGCCAGCAGGGAGGGGACAGCAGCTAACTATGGCTACACCTTC.

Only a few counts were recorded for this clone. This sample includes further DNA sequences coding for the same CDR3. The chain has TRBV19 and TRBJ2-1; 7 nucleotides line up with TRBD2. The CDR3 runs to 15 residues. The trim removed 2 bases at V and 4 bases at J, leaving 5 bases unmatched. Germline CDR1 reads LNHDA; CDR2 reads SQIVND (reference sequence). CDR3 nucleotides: TGTGCCAGTAGTATATCCCTAGCGGTGTACAATGAGCAGTTCTTC. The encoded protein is CASSISLAVYNEQFF.

The CDR3 DNA is TGTGCCAGCACCACCGGGGGGAGCAGCAATCAGCCCCAGCATTTT. Protein: CASTTGGSSNQPQHF. The chain has TRBV28 and TRBJ1-5; the D gene is possibly TRBD1 (5 bases). The V gene lost 7 bases and the J gene lost 1 base, with 14 bases spanning the gap. Germline CDR1 MDHEN, CDR2 SYDVKM. The CDR3 loop spans 15 amino acids. The whole variable domain, remainder taken from reference TRBV28 and TRBJ1-5, is DVKVTQSSRYLVKRTGEKVFLECVQDMDHENMFWYRQDPGLGLRLIYFSYDVKMKEKGDIPEGYSVSREKKERFSLILESASTNQTSMYLCASTTGGSSNQPQHFGDGTRLSIL.

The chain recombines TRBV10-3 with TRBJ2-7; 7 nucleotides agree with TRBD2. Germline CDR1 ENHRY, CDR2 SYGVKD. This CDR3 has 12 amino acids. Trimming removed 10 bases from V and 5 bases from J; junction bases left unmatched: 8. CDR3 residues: CATKSGEDEQYF. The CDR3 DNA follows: TGTGCCACTAAAAGCGGGGAAGACGAGCAGTACTTC.

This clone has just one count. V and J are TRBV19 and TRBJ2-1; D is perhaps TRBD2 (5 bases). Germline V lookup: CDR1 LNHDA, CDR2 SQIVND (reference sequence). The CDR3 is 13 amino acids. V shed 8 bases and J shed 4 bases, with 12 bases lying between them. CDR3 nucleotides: TGTGCCAGTCTTCCCAGCGGTTACAATGAGCAGTTCTTC. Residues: CASLPSGYNEQFF.

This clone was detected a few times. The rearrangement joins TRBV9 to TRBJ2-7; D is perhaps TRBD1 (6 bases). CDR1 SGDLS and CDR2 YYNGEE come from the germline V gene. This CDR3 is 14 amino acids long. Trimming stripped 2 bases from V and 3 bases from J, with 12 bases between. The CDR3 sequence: CASSVTGQSYEQYF. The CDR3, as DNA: TGTGCCAGCAGCGTGACAGGACAAAGCTACGAGCAGTACTTC.

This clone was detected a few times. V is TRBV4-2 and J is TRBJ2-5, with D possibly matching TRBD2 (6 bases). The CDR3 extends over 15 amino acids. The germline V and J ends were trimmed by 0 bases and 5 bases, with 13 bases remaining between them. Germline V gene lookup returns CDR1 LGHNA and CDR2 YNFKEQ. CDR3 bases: TGTGCCAGCAGCCAAGATTGGCGGGAATGGGAGACCCAGTACTTC. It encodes CASSQDWREWETQYF.

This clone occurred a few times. CDR3 nucleotides: TGTGCCAGCAGTGAATCATGGAGTGCAACTAATGAAAAACTGTTTTTT. Its protein product is CASSESWSATNEKLFF. The rearrangement joins TRBV25-1 to TRBJ1-4; D remains unclear. CDR1 is MGHDK and CDR2 is SYGVNS in the germline V gene. CDR3 length: 16 residues. V lost 1 base to trimming and J lost 0 bases, with 9 bases between them. Complete variable domain (other parts from reference TRBV25-1 and TRBJ1-4): EADIYQTPRYLVIGTGKKITLECSQTMGHDKMYWYQQDPGMELHLIHYSYGVNSTEKGDLSSESTVSRIRTEHFPLTLESARPSHTSQYLCASSESWSATNEKLFFGSGTQLSVL.

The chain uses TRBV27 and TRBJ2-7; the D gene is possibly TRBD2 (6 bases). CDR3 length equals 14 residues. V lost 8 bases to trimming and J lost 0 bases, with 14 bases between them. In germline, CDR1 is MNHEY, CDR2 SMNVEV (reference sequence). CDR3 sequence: CASGGTPSSYEQYF. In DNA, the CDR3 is TGTGCCAGCGGAGGGACGCCAAGCTCCTACGAGCAGTACTTC.

The CDR3 DNA reads TGCGCCAGCAGCCAAGGTCTCGATCAGCCCCAGCATTTT. Amino acid sequence: CASSQGLDQPQHF. The genes are TRBV4-1 and TRBJ1-5; no firm D call. In germline, CDR1 is MGHRA, CDR2 YSYEKL. The ends were cut back, 1 base at V and 5 bases at J, with 6 bases in the middle. The CDR3 extends over 13 amino acids.

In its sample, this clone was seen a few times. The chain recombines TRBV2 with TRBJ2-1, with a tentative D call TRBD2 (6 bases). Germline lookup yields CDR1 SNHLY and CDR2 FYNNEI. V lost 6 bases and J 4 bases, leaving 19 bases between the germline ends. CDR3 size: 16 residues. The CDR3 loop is CASRGSFGRRYNEQFF. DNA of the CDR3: TGTGCCAGCAGAGGGTCATTTGGGAGGAGGTACAATGAGCAGTTCTTC.

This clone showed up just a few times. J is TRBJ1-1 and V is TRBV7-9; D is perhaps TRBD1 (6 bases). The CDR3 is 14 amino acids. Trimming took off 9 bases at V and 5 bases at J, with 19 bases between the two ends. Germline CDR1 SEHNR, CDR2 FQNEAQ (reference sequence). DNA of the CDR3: TGTGCCAGTGATGGGAGGGGGGGGAGGACTGAAGCTTTCTTT. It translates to CASDGRGGRTEAFF.

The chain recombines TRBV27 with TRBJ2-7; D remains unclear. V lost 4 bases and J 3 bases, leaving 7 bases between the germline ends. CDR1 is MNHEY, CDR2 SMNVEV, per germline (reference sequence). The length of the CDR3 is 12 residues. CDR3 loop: CASSSTVYEQYF. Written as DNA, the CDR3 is TGTGCCAGCAGTTCAACAGTCTACGAGCAGTACTTC.

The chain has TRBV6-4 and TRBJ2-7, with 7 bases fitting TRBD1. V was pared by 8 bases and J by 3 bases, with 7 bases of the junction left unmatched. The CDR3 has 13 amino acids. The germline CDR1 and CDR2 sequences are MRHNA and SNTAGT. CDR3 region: CASPETGNYEQYF. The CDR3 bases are TGTGCCAGCCCAGAGACAGGGAACTACGAGCAGTACTTC.

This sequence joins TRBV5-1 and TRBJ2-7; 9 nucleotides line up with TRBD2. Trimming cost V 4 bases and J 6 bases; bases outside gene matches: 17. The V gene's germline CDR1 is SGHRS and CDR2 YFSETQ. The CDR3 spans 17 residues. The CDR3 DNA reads TGCGCCAGCAGCCCCCGACCCGTGGCGGGAGGGTTTGCCGAGCAGTACTTC. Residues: CASSPRPVAGGFAEQYF.

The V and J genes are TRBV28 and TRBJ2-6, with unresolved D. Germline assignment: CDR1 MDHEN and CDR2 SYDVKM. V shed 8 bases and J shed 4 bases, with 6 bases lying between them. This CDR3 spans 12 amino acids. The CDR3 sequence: CASLSGANVLTF. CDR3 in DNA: TGTGCCAGCCTCTCCGGGGCCAACGTCCTGACTTTC. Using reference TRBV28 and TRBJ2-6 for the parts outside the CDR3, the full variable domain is DVKVTQSSRYLVKRTGEKVFLECVQDMDHENMFWYRQDPGLGLRLIYFSYDVKMKEKGDIPEGYSVSREKKERFSLILESASTNQTSMYLCASLSGANVLTFGAGSRLTVL.

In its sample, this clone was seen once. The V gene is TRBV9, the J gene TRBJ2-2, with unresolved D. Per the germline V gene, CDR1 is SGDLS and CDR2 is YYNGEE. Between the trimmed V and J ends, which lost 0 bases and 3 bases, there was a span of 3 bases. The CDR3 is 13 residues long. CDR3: CASSVGDTGELFF. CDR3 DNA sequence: TGTGCCAGCAGCGTAGGAGACACCGGGGAGCTGTTTTTT.

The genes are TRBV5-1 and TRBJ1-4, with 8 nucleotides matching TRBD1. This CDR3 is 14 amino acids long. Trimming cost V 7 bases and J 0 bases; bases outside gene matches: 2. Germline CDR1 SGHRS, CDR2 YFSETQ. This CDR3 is CASRQGTTNEKLFF. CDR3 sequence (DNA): TGCGCCAGCCGACAGGGGACAACTAATGAAAAACTGTTTTTT.

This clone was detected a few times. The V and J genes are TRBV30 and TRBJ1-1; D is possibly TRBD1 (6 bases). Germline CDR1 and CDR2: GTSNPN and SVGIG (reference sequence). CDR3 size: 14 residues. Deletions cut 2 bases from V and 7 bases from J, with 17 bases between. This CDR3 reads CAWSTRQASNEAFF. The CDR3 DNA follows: TGTGCCTGGAGTACGAGACAGGCTAGTAATGAAGCTTTCTTT. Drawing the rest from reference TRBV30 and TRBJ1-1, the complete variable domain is SQTIHQWPATLVQPVGSPLSLECTVEGTSNPNLYWYRQAAGRGLQLLFYSVGIGQISSEVPQNLSASRPQDRQFILSSKKLLLSDSGFYLCAWSTRQASNEAFFGQGTRLTVV.

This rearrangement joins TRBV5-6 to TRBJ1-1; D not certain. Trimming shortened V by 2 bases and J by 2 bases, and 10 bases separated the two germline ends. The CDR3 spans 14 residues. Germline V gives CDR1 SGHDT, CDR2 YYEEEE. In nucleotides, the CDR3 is TGTGCCAGCAGCTTCTTTTCCGTAAACACTGAAGCTTTCTTT. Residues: CASSFFSVNTEAFF. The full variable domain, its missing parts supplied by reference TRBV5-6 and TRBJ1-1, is DAGVTQSPTHLIKTRGQQVTLRCSPKSGHDTVSWYQQALGQGPQFIFQYYEEEERQRGNFPDRFSGHQFPNYSSELNVNALLLGDSALYLCASSFFSVNTEAFFGQGTRLTVV.

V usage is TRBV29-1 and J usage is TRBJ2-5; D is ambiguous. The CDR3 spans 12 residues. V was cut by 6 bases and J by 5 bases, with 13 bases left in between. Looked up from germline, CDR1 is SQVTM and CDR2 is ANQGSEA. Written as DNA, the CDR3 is TGCAGCGTGGCCCACACGTGGGAGACCCAGTACTTC. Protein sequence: CSVAHTWETQYF.

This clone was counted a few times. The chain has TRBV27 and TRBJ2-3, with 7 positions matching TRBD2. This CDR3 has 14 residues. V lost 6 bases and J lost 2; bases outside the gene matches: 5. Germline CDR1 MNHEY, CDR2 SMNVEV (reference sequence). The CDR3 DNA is TGTGCCAGCAGGCGGCTAGCGGCCACAGATACGCAGTATTTT. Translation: CASRRLAATDTQYF.

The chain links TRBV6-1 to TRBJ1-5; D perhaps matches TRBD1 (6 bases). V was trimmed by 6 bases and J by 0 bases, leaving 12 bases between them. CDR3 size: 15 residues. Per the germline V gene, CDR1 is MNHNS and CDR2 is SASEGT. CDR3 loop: CASRLGTSSNQPQHF. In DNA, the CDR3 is TGTGCCAGCAGACTCGGGACATCTAGCAATCAGCCCCAGCATTTT.

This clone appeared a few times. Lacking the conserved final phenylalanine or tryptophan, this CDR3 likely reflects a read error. Written as DNA, the CDR3 is TGTGCCAGCAGTTACTCGGCCGGGGAGCTGTTTTTG. Residues: CASSYSAGELFL. This rearrangement joins TRBV6-5 to TRBJ2-2; D call uncertain. Deletions cut 0 bases from V and 6 bases from J, with 2 bases between. The CDR3 has 12 amino acids. The germline V gene encodes CDR1 MNHEY and CDR2 SVGAGI.

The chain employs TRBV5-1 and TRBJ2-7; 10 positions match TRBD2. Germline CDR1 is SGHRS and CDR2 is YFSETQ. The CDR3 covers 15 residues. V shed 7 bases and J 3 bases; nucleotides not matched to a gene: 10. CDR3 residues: CASRSIAGGNYEQYF. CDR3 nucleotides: TGCGCCAGCCGTTCGATAGCGGGAGGCAACTACGAGCAGTACTTC.

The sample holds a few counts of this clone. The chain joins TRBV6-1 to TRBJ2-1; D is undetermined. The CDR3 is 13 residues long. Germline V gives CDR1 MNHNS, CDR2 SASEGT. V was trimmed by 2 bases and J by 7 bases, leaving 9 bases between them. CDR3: CASSEIDENEQFF. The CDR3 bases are TGTGCCAGCAGTGAAATCGATGAGAATGAGCAGTTCTTC.

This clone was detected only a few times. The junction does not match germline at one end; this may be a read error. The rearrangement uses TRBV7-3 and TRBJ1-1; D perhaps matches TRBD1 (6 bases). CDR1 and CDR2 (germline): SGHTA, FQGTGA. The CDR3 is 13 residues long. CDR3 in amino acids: CAGSAQGGTEAFF. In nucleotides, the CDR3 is TGTGCCGGCAGCGCACAGGGTGGGACTGAAGCTTTCTTT.

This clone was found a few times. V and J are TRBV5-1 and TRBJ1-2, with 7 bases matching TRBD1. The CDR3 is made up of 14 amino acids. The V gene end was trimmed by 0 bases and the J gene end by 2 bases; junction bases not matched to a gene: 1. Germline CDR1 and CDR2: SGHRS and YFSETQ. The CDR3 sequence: CASSLEGGNYGYTF. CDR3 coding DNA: TGCGCCAGCAGCTTGGAAGGGGGCAACTATGGCTACACCTTC.